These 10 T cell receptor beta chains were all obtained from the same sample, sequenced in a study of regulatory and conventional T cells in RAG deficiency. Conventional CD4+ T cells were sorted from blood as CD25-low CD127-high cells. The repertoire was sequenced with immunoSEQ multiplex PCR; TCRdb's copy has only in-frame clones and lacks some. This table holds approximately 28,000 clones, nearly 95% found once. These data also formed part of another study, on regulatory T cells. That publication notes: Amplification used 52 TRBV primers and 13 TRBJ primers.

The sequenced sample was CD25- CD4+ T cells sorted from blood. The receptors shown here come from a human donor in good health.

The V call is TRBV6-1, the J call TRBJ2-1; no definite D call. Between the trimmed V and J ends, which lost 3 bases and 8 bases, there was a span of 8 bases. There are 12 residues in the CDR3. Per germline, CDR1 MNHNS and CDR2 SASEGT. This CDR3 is CASSDPEDEQFF. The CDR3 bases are TGTGCCAGCAGTGACCCTGAGGATGAGCAGTTCTTC.

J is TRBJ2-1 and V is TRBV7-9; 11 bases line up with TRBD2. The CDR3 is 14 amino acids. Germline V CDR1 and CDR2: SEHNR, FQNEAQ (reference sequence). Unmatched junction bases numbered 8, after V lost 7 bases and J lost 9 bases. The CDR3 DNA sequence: TGTGCCAGCACCCTAGGGACTAGCGGATCTGAGCAGTTCTTC. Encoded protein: CASTLGTSGSEQFF.

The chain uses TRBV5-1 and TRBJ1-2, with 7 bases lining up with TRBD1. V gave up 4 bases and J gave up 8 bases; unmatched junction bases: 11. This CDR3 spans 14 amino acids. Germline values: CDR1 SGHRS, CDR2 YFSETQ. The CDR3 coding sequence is TGCGCCAGCAGCCCCGACAGGGAGCTGGGGGGCTACACCTTC. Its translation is CASSPDRELGGYTF.

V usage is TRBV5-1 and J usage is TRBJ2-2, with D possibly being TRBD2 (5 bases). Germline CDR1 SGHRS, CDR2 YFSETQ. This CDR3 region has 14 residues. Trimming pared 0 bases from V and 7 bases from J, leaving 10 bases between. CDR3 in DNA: TGCGCCAGCAGCTTGGGGGAGTGGTACGGGGAGCTGTTTTTT. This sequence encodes CASSLGEWYGELFF.

The CDR3 region is CASSLFGGTNEKLFF. CDR3 in DNA: TGTGCCAGCAGCTTATTCGGCGGAACTAATGAAAAACTGTTTTTT. The chain combines TRBV7-8 with TRBJ1-4; no firm D call. The CDR3 runs 15 residues. Germline assignment: CDR1 SGHVS and CDR2 FQNEAQ. V was pared by 2 bases and J by 1 base, with 8 bases between.

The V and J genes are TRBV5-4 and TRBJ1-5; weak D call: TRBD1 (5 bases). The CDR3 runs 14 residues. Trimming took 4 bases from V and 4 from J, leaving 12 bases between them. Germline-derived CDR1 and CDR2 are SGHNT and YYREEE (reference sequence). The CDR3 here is CASSPGGVNQPQHF. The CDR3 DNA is TGTGCCAGCAGCCCTGGGGGGGTGAATCAGCCCCAGCATTTT.

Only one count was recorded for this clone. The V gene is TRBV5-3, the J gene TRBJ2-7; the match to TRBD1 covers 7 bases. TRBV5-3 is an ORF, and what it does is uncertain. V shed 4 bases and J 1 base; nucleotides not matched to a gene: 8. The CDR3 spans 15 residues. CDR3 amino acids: CARSAGDSPSYEQYF. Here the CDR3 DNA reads TGTGCCAGAAGCGCCGGGGACAGTCCTTCCTACGAGCAGTACTTC.

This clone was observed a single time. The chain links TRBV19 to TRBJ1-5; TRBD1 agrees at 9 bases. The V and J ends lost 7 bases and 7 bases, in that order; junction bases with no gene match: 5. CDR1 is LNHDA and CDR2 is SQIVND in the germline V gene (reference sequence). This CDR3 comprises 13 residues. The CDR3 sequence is CASKGQGDQPQHF. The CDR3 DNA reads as TGTGCCAGTAAGGGACAGGGTGACCAGCCCCAGCATTTT.

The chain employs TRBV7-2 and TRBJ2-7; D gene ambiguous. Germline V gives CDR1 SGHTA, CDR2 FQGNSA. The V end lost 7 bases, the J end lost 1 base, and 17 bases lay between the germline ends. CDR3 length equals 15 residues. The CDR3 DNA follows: TGTGCCAGCACCTTGGCCCTGGTCTCTTCCTACGAGCAGTACTTC. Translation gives CASTLALVSSYEQYF.

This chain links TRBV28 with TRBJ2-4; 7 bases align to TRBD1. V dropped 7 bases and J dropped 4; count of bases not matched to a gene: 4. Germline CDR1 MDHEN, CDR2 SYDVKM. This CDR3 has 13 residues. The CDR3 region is CASIDRVKNIQYF. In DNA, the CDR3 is TGTGCCAGCATCGACAGGGTGAAAAACATTCAGTACTTC.